The rows below give T cell receptor beta chains drawn from one sample of a study of T-cell memory formation after mild COVID-19. MiXCR, applied by TCRdb to the 5' RACE reads, yields one record per CDR3 protein. This sample yields almost 45,000 distinct CDR3 sequences, of which 6.6% are seen a single time; roughly 0.76% belongs to the top ten. The sample was PBMCs or a T cell subset sorted from them (not recorded which). All receptors derive from an adult who had mild COVID-19 (a few samples of this study predate the infection). Cell type and time point are not known. Both conserved end residues are part of each CDR3. Fields, in order: CDR3 protein, CDR3 DNA, clone size, D gene, J gene, V gene. D genes are given only for firm matches. The size field is filled for only some rows; it gives once, few, many or a size class.

CDR3aa: CASSISEAGYTF; CDR3nt: TGTGCCAGTAGTATAAGCGAGGCGGGCTACACCTTC; abundance: few; d_gene: -; j_gene: TRBJ1-2; v_gene: TRBV19
CDR3aa: CASSLGGSPEAFF; CDR3nt: TGTGCCAGCAGTTTGGGCGGTAGCCCTGAAGCTTTCTTT; abundance: -; d_gene: -; j_gene: TRBJ1-1; v_gene: TRBV12-3/TRBV12-4
CDR3aa: CASSFKGWDSSGANVLTF; CDR3nt: TGTGCCAGCAGCTTCAAGGGGTGGGACTCCTCTGGGGCCAACGTCCTGACTTTC; abundance: few; d_gene: -; j_gene: TRBJ2-6; v_gene: TRBV7-2
CDR3aa: CASSLGGTQRGTEAFF; CDR3nt: TGTGCCAGCAGCTTAGGGGGCACCCAGCGAGGAACTGAAGCTTTCTTT; abundance: few; d_gene: -; j_gene: TRBJ1-1; v_gene: TRBV7-3
CDR3aa: CSALAGGNTGELFF; CDR3nt: TGCAGTGCTTTGGCGGGGGGGAACACCGGGGAGCTGTTTTTT; abundance: many; d_gene: TRBD2; j_gene: TRBJ2-2; v_gene: TRBV20-1
CDR3aa: CASSQGLGGRFGYTF; CDR3nt: TGCGCCAGCAGCCAAGGGTTGGGGGGCAGGTTTGGCTACACCTTC; abundance: -; d_gene: -; j_gene: TRBJ1-2; v_gene: TRBV4-3
CDR3aa: CASSSGLSSTDTQYF; CDR3nt: TGTGCTAGCAGCTCGGGACTTTCGAGCACAGATACGCAGTATTTT; abundance: -; d_gene: -; j_gene: TRBJ2-3; v_gene: TRBV7-7
CDR3aa: CASSPLIGQADYLSSYNEQFF; CDR3nt: TGTGCCAGCAGCCCATTAATTGGACAGGCGGATTACTTGAGCTCCTACAATGAGCAGTTCTTC; abundance: -; d_gene: TRBD1; j_gene: TRBJ2-1; v_gene: TRBV5-8
CDR3aa: CASSLEEGRKNTGELFF; CDR3nt: TGTGCCAGCAGTTTGGAGGAAGGCAGGAAGAACACCGGGGAGCTGTTTTTT; abundance: many; d_gene: -; j_gene: TRBJ2-2; v_gene: TRBV12-3/TRBV12-4
CDR3aa: CASERTSGMRDTQYF; CDR3nt: TGTGCCAGCGAGAGAACTAGCGGGATGAGAGATACGCAGTATTTT; abundance: many; d_gene: TRBD2; j_gene: TRBJ2-3; v_gene: TRBV12-3/TRBV12-4
CDR3aa: CASMATGYYNEQFF; CDR3nt: TGTGCCAGCATGGCGACAGGGTACTACAATGAGCAGTTCTTC; abundance: -; d_gene: TRBD1; j_gene: TRBJ2-1; v_gene: TRBV12-3/TRBV12-4
CDR3aa: CASSRLTSGRAYEQYF; CDR3nt: TGTGCCAGCAGCCGATTGACTAGCGGGAGGGCCTACGAGCAGTACTTC; abundance: many; d_gene: TRBD2; j_gene: TRBJ2-7; v_gene: TRBV6-5
CDR3aa: CSALNPGTNVYEQYF; CDR3nt: TGCAGTGCTCTTAACCCCGGGACCAACGTCTACGAGCAGTACTTC; abundance: many; d_gene: -; j_gene: TRBJ2-7; v_gene: TRBV20-1
CDR3aa: CASSTQGDLSYEQYF; CDR3nt: TGTGCCAGCAGCACACAGGGGGATCTTTCCTACGAGCAGTACTTC; abundance: medium-sized; d_gene: TRBD1; j_gene: TRBJ2-7; v_gene: TRBV11-2
CDR3aa: CASSLAGLNTEAFF; CDR3nt: TGTGCCAGCAGCTTAGCAGGCCTGAACACTGAAGCTTTCTTT; abundance: few; d_gene: -; j_gene: TRBJ1-1; v_gene: TRBV7-2
CDR3aa: CSATGSNQPQHF; CDR3nt: TGCAGTGCTACCGGGAGCAATCAGCCCCAGCATTTT; abundance: few; d_gene: -; j_gene: TRBJ1-5; v_gene: TRBV20-1
CDR3aa: CASSQDPAIRASGVSTDTQYF; CDR3nt: TGTGCCAGCAGCCAAGACCCAGCCATCAGGGCCAGCGGGGTGAGCACAGATACGCAGTATTTT; abundance: few; d_gene: TRBD2; j_gene: TRBJ2-3; v_gene: TRBV3-1
CDR3aa: CASSYGLAGITDTQYF; CDR3nt: TGTGCCAGCAGCTACGGACTAGCGGGGATTACAGATACGCAGTATTTT; abundance: many; d_gene: TRBD2; j_gene: TRBJ2-3; v_gene: TRBV2
CDR3aa: CASSYSGMGYEQYF; CDR3nt: TGTGCCAGCAGCTATAGCGGAATGGGCTACGAGCAGTACTTC; abundance: many; d_gene: -; j_gene: TRBJ2-7; v_gene: TRBV6-2/TRBV6-3
CDR3aa: CASSPPRWSNEQFF; CDR3nt: TGTGCCAGCAGTCCCCCACGCTGGAGCAATGAGCAGTTCTTC; abundance: many; d_gene: -; j_gene: TRBJ2-1; v_gene: TRBV12-3/TRBV12-4
CDR3aa: CASSQAGSLFGYTF; CDR3nt: TGCGCCAGCAGCCAGGCAGGGAGCCTTTTCGGCTACACCTTC; abundance: few; d_gene: -; j_gene: TRBJ1-2; v_gene: TRBV4-1
CDR3aa: CASSLGTAVSSPLHF; CDR3nt: TGTGCCAGCAGCCTCGGGACCGCCGTCTCATCACCCCTCCACTTT; abundance: many; d_gene: -; j_gene: TRBJ1-6; v_gene: TRBV7-9
CDR3aa: CASSVRQGTGTDTQYF; CDR3nt: TGTGCCAGCAGCGTAAGACAGGGGACCGGCACAGATACGCAGTATTTT; abundance: few; d_gene: TRBD1; j_gene: TRBJ2-3; v_gene: TRBV9